Below are 25 T cell receptor beta chains sequenced from a single sample in a study of cytomegalovirus exposure and HLA in healthy donors. The data were produced by immunoSEQ multiplex PCR, yet TCRdb's version contains in-frame clones alone and is incomplete. The sample includes about 88,000 clones, 80% to 85% of them seen just once. Sample: PBMCs. All receptors derive from a woman aged 18-29 years in good health and CMV-seropositive.

The CDR3 here is CAWMQGYEQYF. In DNA form, the CDR3 reads TGTGCCTGGATGCAGGGCTACGAGCAGTACTTC. The chain combines TRBV30 with TRBJ2-7, with a weak D call TRBD1 (5 bases). The germline CDR1 and CDR2 sequences are GTSNPN and SVGIG (reference sequence). CDR3 length equals 11 residues. Deletions cut 4 bases from V and 3 bases from J, with 7 bases between.

The chain employs TRBV11-2 and TRBJ2-7; a weak D match, TRBD1 (6 bases). The germline V and J ends were trimmed by 5 bases and 0 bases, with 23 bases remaining between them. The CDR3 has 18 residues. The germline V gene encodes CDR1 SGHAT and CDR2 FQNNGV. DNA for the CDR3: TGTGCCAGCAGCCCCACCCTACAGGGTATGAGACCCTCCTACGAGCAGTACTTC. Encoded protein: CASSPTLQGMRPSYEQYF.

The chain carries TRBV11-2 and TRBJ2-1, with D tentatively TRBD2 (7 bases). Germline lookup yields CDR1 SGHAT and CDR2 FQNNGV. Trimming removed 5 bases from V and 6 bases from J, with 17 bases in between. This CDR3 is built from 15 residues. CDR3 coding DNA: TGTGCCAGCAGCCGGGTGGGGGGGGCGGTCAATGAGCAGTTCTTC. This translates into CASSRVGGAVNEQFF.

In its sample, this clone was seen once. The chain is built from TRBV28 and TRBJ1-2, with unresolved D. The germline V gene has CDR1 MDHEN and CDR2 SYDVKM. Trimming left V 7 bases short and J 4 bases short, with 13 bases between. CDR3 length: 13 amino acids. CDR3 sequence (DNA): TGTGCCAGCACTCTCAAGCGGGGCTATGGCTACACCTTC. Protein: CASTLKRGYGYTF.

The chain uses TRBV19 and TRBJ2-5; 10 bases match TRBD2. This CDR3 spans 14 amino acids. CDR1 is LNHDA, CDR2 SQIVND, per germline (reference sequence). The V gene end was trimmed by 5 bases and the J gene end by 5 bases; junction bases not matched to a gene: 5. The CDR3 DNA reads as TGTGCCAGTAGTTTTACTAGCGGGGTTGAGACCCAGTACTTC. Translated, it gives CASSFTSGVETQYF.

The chain joins TRBV9 to TRBJ1-4; D is unresolved. The V gene lost 1 base and the J gene lost 7 bases, with 11 bases spanning the gap. This CDR3 is built from 14 residues. Germline values: CDR1 SGDLS, CDR2 YYNGEE. CDR3 loop: CASSVSPGPEKLFF. DNA for the CDR3: TGTGCCAGCAGCGTAAGTCCTGGGCCTGAAAAACTGTTTTTT.

The V gene is TRBV30, the J gene TRBJ1-5; 7 nucleotides line up with TRBD1. CDR3 length: 14 amino acids. Germline CDR1 is GTSNPN and CDR2 is SVGIG (reference sequence). V trimming: 4 bases; J trimming: 2 bases; junction bases outside the gene matches: 5. The CDR3 bases are TGTGCCTGGAAACCGGACAGGCGCAATCAGCCCCAGCATTTT. Protein: CAWKPDRRNQPQHF. Full variable domain (remainder filled in from reference TRBV30 and TRBJ1-5): SQTIHQWPATLVQPVGSPLSLECTVEGTSNPNLYWYRQAAGRGLQLLFYSVGIGQISSEVPQNLSASRPQDRQFILSSKKLLLSDSGFYLCAWKPDRRNQPQHFGDGTRLSIL.

The V gene is TRBV11-3, the J gene TRBJ2-1, with 10 positions matching TRBD2. The V gene end was trimmed by 2 bases and the J gene end by 3 bases; junction bases not matched to a gene: 4. Per the germline V gene, CDR1 is SGHNT and CDR2 is YENEEA. The CDR3 loop spans 16 amino acids. CDR3 amino acids: CASSLRASGGYNEQFF. Here the CDR3 DNA reads TGTGCCAGCAGCTTACGGGCTAGCGGGGGCTACAATGAGCAGTTCTTC. The complete variable domain, with remaining parts taken from reference TRBV11-3 and TRBJ2-1, reads EAGVVQSPRYKIIEKKQPVAFWCNPISGHNTLYWYLQNLGQGPELLIRYENEEAVDDSQLPKDRFSAERLKGVDSTLKIQPAELGDSAVYLCASSLRASGGYNEQFFGPGTRLTVL.

V usage is TRBV9 and J usage is TRBJ2-3; TRBD2 aligns across 9 bases. The germline V gene has CDR1 SGDLS and CDR2 YYNGEE. There are 17 residues in the CDR3. Trimming removed 2 bases from V and 8 bases from J; junction bases left unmatched: 15. The CDR3 DNA follows: TGTGCCAGCAGCGTGTCTCTTCGCGGGGGGGCAGAAGGTACGCAGTATTTT. Translated, it gives CASSVSLRGGAEGTQYF.

The chain uses TRBV7-9 and TRBJ2-7, with 7 bases aligning to TRBD1. This CDR3 is 15 amino acids long. In germline, CDR1 is SEHNR, CDR2 FQNEAQ (reference sequence). V was pared by 2 bases and J by 5 bases, with 9 bases of the junction left unmatched. CDR3 sequence: CASSLRQGVGNEQYF. CDR3 bases: TGTGCCAGCAGCTTACGGCAGGGGGTAGGGAACGAGCAGTACTTC.

This rearrangement joins TRBV18 to TRBJ2-7; 8 nucleotides align to TRBD2. The CDR3 is 15 residues long. Trimming removed 2 bases from V and 4 bases from J; junction bases left unmatched: 7. CDR1 and CDR2 from the germline V gene are KGHSH and LQKENI. The CDR3: CASSPAGGGIYEQYF. The DNA of the CDR3 is TGTGCCAGCTCACCAGCGGGCGGGGGGATTTACGAGCAGTACTTC.

The chain recombines TRBV4-1 with TRBJ1-1, with no clear D. The CDR3 has 16 amino acids. Germline CDR1 is MGHRA and CDR2 is YSYEKL. V lost 2 bases and J lost 1, with 14 bases in between. The CDR3 protein is CASSQPGRGKNTEAFF. The DNA of the CDR3 is TGCGCCAGCAGCCAACCGGGCCGCGGGAAGAACACTGAAGCTTTCTTT.

The rearrangement uses TRBV27 and TRBJ2-7; TRBD1 matches 7 bases. This CDR3 is 17 amino acids long. J lost 0 bases, V lost 5 bases, and 13 bases had no gene match. CDR1 and CDR2 from the germline V gene are MNHEY and SMNVEV (reference sequence). CDR3 DNA: TGTGCCAGCAGTCCCCGTCGCCGGGCAGGGGGCTCCTACGAGCAGTACTTC. It is translated as CASSPRRRAGGSYEQYF.

V usage is TRBV5-5 and J usage is TRBJ1-5, with 7 positions matching TRBD1. The CDR3 has 16 residues. Germline-derived CDR1 and CDR2 are SGHKS and YYEKEE (reference sequence). V lost 4 bases, J lost 0 bases, and 7 bases stayed unmatched. CDR3 amino acids: CASSPGTAYSNQPQHF. The DNA for the CDR3 is TGTGCCAGCAGCCCAGGGACAGCTTATAGCAATCAGCCCCAGCATTTT.

J is TRBJ2-7 and V is TRBV27, with D perhaps matching TRBD2 (5 bases). Between the trimmed V and J ends, which lost 6 bases and 4 bases, there was a span of 16 bases. The CDR3 has 14 amino acids. Germline CDR1 reads MNHEY; CDR2 reads SMNVEV (reference sequence). The CDR3 protein is CASSYRGHGYEQYF. The CDR3 coding sequence is TGTGCCAGCAGCTACCGCGGGCACGGGTACGAGCAGTACTTC.

This sequence joins TRBV2 and TRBJ2-1; D might be TRBD2 (6 bases). The CDR3 spans 11 residues. Germline V CDR1 and CDR2: SNHLY, FYNNEI. V dropped 6 bases and J dropped 10 bases, with 10 bases sitting between them. The CDR3 loop reads CASREGSEQFF. The CDR3 DNA is TGTGCCAGCAGGGAGGGCAGCGAGCAGTTCTTC.

This rearrangement joins TRBV19 to TRBJ1-2; 10 bases are a match to TRBD1. The ends lost 5 bases at V and 8 bases at J; junction bases unmatched: 5. Per germline, CDR1 LNHDA and CDR2 SQIVND (reference sequence). This CDR3 has 13 residues. CDR3 DNA: TGTGCCAGTAGTCCCCGACAGGGGGCCGGCTACACCTTC. Its protein is CASSPRQGAGYTF.

The chain combines TRBV9 with TRBJ1-3, with no clear D. This CDR3 is 15 amino acids long. V was cut by 7 bases and J by 2 bases, with 16 bases left in between. CDR1 SGDLS and CDR2 YYNGEE come from the germline V gene. As DNA, the CDR3 is TGTGCCAGCGGCTCCGGGGTATTAGCTGGAAACACCATATATTTT. Protein product: CASGSGVLAGNTIYF.

This clone was seen just once. The chain has TRBV19 and TRBJ1-1; D is undetermined. The CDR3 loop spans 13 amino acids. With 6 bases removed from V and 8 bases from J, the gap between germline ends came to 16 bases. From germline, CDR1 is LNHDA and CDR2 SQIVND (reference sequence). The CDR3 sequence is CASSNPPRVEAFF. The CDR3 DNA reads as TGTGCCAGTAGCAACCCGCCTCGAGTAGAAGCTTTCTTT.

The gene calls are TRBV5-6 and TRBJ1-2; 9 bases line up with TRBD1. With 4 bases clipped from V and 6 bases from J, the junction kept 13 bases outside the gene matches. Looked up from germline, CDR1 is SGHDT and CDR2 is YYEEEE. The CDR3 contains 16 residues. The CDR3 here is CASSPIRDRDGDGYTF. The CDR3 nucleotides read TGTGCCAGCAGCCCAATCCGGGACAGGGACGGCGATGGCTACACCTTC. The full variable domain, rest sourced from reference TRBV5-6 and TRBJ1-2, is DAGVTQSPTHLIKTRGQQVTLRCSPKSGHDTVSWYQQALGQGPQFIFQYYEEEERQRGNFPDRFSGHQFPNYSSELNVNALLLGDSALYLCASSPIRDRDGDGYTFGSGTRLTVV.

The genes are TRBV2 and TRBJ1-4; 7 nucleotides match TRBD1. The germline CDR1 and CDR2 sequences are SNHLY and FYNNEI. Trimming at V came to 8 bases and at J to 3 bases, leaving 6 bases not matched to a gene. This CDR3 comprises 14 residues. CDR3 loop: CASGDRVANEKLFF. CDR3 DNA: TGTGCCAGCGGCGACAGGGTAGCTAATGAAAAACTGTTTTTT.

The rearrangement uses TRBV6-1 and TRBJ1-2, with a tentative D call TRBD1 (5 bases). V lost 1 base, J lost 5 bases, and 17 bases lay in between. The CDR3 has 16 residues. Germline V gene data show CDR1 as MNHNS and CDR2 as SASEGT. The CDR3 DNA follows: TGTGCCAGCAGTGAAGAAGGCGTGGGGCCCCGGTATGGCTACACCTTC. Its protein is CASSEEGVGPRYGYTF.

This sequence joins TRBV28 and TRBJ1-5, with a possible D match to TRBD1 (6 bases). CDR3 length: 14 amino acids. Germline CDR1 MDHEN, CDR2 SYDVKM. Trimming shortened V by 3 bases and J by 6 bases, and 12 bases separated the two germline ends. The CDR3 sequence is CASSFSGGPQPQHF. The CDR3 DNA follows: TGTGCCAGCAGTTTTTCGGGGGGGCCTCAGCCCCAGCATTTT.

The rearrangement uses TRBV28 and TRBJ1-2; 7 bases fit TRBD1. The CDR3 covers 13 residues. Per germline, CDR1 MDHEN and CDR2 SYDVKM. J gave up 8 bases and V 6 bases, and 9 bases lay outside the gene matches. The CDR3 coding sequence is TGTGCCAGCAGCCAGGCAGGGGGACGAGGCTACACCTTC. Residues: CASSQAGGRGYTF.

Comment on this clone: At one of its ends the junction is not consistent with the germline gene, which may arise from a read error. V usage is TRBV7-8 and J usage is TRBJ1-6; possible D gene TRBD1, 6 bases. From germline, CDR1 is SGHVS and CDR2 FQNEAQ. The CDR3 totals 17 residues. CDR3 protein: CASSLVSGGRANSPLHF. The CDR3 coding sequence is TGCGCCAGCAGCTTAGTGAGCGGGGGCAGGGCGAATTCACCCCTCCACTTT.